This note documents a single T cell receptor beta chain sequence. This clone was counted between two and nine times. The target of this receptor is not known. No per-base quality is available; no much larger clone lies one base away. Genomic DNA was isolated from the sorted cells so that the TCRbeta CDR3 region could be sequenced. TCRbeta CDR3 regions were sequenced using the immunoSEQ Assay. TCRdb mirrors the immuneACCESS table, restricted to in-frame sequences. Some clones are absent from its copies; in checked studies, under half trace to an unresolved V gene, and the reason for the others is unknown. For this sample the table gives about 57,000 clones, of which around 87% were detected only once. In total, the top ten clones hold approximately 0.41% of the sample. The source of the sample is a study of OX40 agonist ivuxolimab in advanced cancers. Regarding the complete study: Ivuxolimab was an agonistic, fully human IgG2 monoclonal antibody directed against OX40 (CD134), a costimulatory receptor. Intravenous ivuxolimab was administered to patients every 2 weeks at six dose levels: 0.01, 0.1, 0.3, 1.5, 3 and 10 mg/kg. Among the approximately 50 dose-escalation patients, 19 had hepatocellular carcinoma, around 15 melanoma, 9 renal cell carcinoma and 9 head and neck cancer. A male proportion of 70% to 90% and a mean age of approximately 55 years, ranging from roughly 20 to 80, were recorded for the dose-escalation cohort. Patients were allowed to have had prior anti-PD-1, anti-PD-L1 or anti-CTLA-4 therapy, and around 43% of the dose-escalation patients had been treated with checkpoint inhibitors. Partial responses occurred in three dose-escalation patients: two with cutaneous melanoma and one with hepatocellular carcinoma. Peripheral TCRbeta sequencing was intended to test whether TCR sequence diversity was altered and clonal T-cell expansion was caused by ivuxolimab. The paper describes the monotherapy dose-escalation part (N of about 52 patients) of the phase I trial of ivuxolimab. Overall study outcomes, separate from this receptor: In the 0.1-3.0 mg/kg groups, partial responders were among the patients with the lowest normalized peripheral clonal expansion, particularly in CD8+ T cells. Antigen specificity was not determined for the clonally expanded peripheral T cells. At doses of 0.1 to 3.0 mg/kg, clonal expansion of both CD4+ and CD8+ blood T cells was observed from baseline to week 6. After ivuxolimab, more expanded clones were found on average in CD8+ T cells than in CD4+ T cells. Low levels of normalized T-cell clonal expansion were also shown by some nonresponding patients.

The CDR3 runs 14 residues from the cysteine to the phenylalanine. Of the read, only the CDR3 DNA is kept; its 42 bases are in frame from base 1. CDR1 and CDR2 (SNHLY, FYNNEI) derive from the germline V gene. V loses 6 bases at its end and J loses 8 bases; junction bases beyond the gene matches: 11. Patients with autoimmune disease history or receiving systemic immunosuppression were excluded from the trial. In every dose cohort, peripheral blood was drawn for TCR sequencing at baseline, cycle 4 day 1, and cycle 7 day 1. The samples were drawn from a first-in-human, open-label, multicenter phase I dose-escalation trial of ivuxolimab. Adults with locally advanced or metastatic melanoma, renal cell, hepatocellular, or head and neck squamous cell carcinoma were enrolled in the trial. CD4+ and CD8+ T cells were sorted separately from peripheral blood before TCR sequencing.

The chain is made from TRBV2 and TRBJ1-1, and 8 bases in between align with TRBD1. The clonotype was recovered from an adult with an advanced solid tumor such as melanoma, head and neck, liver or kidney cancer. This specimen was CD4+ or CD8+ T cells sorted from blood, taken in a trial of the OX40 agonist ivuxolimab. The CDR3 region reads CASRGLQGVVEAFF. The DNA sequence follows: TGTGCCAGCAGGGGATTACAGGGGGTAGTCGAAGCTTTCTTT. Reference TRBV2 and TRBJ1-1 proteins supply the regions before and after the CDR3; the full variable domain is: EPEVTQTPSHQVTQMGQEVILRCVPISNHLYFYWYRQILGQKVEFLVSFYNNEISEKSEIFDDQFSVERPDGSNFTLKIRSTKLEDSAMYFCASRGLQGVVEAFFGQGTRLTVV.